The rows below give T cell receptor beta chains drawn from one sample of a study of T-cell memory formation after mild COVID-19. TCRdb used MiXCR to reprocess the 5' RACE reads, holding one entry per CDR3 protein. Of about 560,000 distinct CDR3 sequences listed, about 18% are singletons. Sequencing was performed on PBMCs or a T cell subset sorted from them (not recorded which). Receptors originate from an adult woman who had mild COVID-19 (a few samples of this study predate the infection). Cell type and time point are not known. CDR3s include the opening cysteine and the closing phenylalanine or tryptophan. Fields, in order: CDR3 length, clone size, D gene, J gene, V gene, CDR3 protein, CDR3 DNA. The D gene is left open where the match is weak. Part of the rows lack a size; the others show once, few, many or a class for expanded clones.

cdr3_length: 13; clone_size: few; d_call: -; j_call: TRBJ1-2; v_call: TRBV5-5; cdr3_aa: CASSFEGSGGYTF; cdr3_nt: TGTGCCAGCAGCTTTGAGGGCTCTGGTGGCTACACCTTC
cdr3_length: 15; clone_size: few; d_call: TRBD1; j_call: TRBJ1-6; v_call: TRBV29-1; cdr3_aa: CSVRDRGRSNSPLHF; cdr3_nt: TGCAGCGTTCGCGACAGGGGGCGTAGTAATTCACCCCTCCACTTT
cdr3_length: 15; clone_size: few; d_call: -; j_call: TRBJ1-1; v_call: TRBV18; cdr3_aa: CASSPSMGRNTEAFF; cdr3_nt: TGTGCCAGCTCCCCCAGCATGGGGCGGAACACTGAAGCTTTCTTT
cdr3_length: 14; clone_size: -; d_call: -; j_call: TRBJ1-1; v_call: TRBV2; cdr3_aa: CASSEGASNTEAFF; cdr3_nt: TGTGCCAGCAGTGAAGGGGCATCGAACACTGAAGCTTTCTTT
cdr3_length: 13; clone_size: -; d_call: -; j_call: TRBJ1-1; v_call: TRBV6-4; cdr3_aa: CASSDSGYGRAFF; cdr3_nt: TGTGCCAGCAGTGACTCGGGGTATGGTAGAGCTTTCTTT
cdr3_length: 14; clone_size: -; d_call: TRBD1; j_call: TRBJ1-2; v_call: TRBV20-1; cdr3_aa: CSARTGGAGYGYTF; cdr3_nt: TGCAGTGCTAGGACAGGGGGCGCCGGCTATGGCTACACCTTC
cdr3_length: 11; clone_size: -; d_call: -; j_call: TRBJ2-3; v_call: TRBV5-6; cdr3_aa: CASSFGLAQYF; cdr3_nt: TGTGCCAGCAGCTTTGGCTTGGCGCAGTATTTT
cdr3_length: 14; clone_size: -; d_call: TRBD2; j_call: TRBJ2-1; v_call: TRBV20-1; cdr3_aa: CSARGLAMSNEQFF; cdr3_nt: TGCAGTGCCAGAGGACTAGCGATGAGCAATGAGCAGTTCTTC
cdr3_length: 12; clone_size: few; d_call: TRBD1; j_call: TRBJ1-2; v_call: TRBV29-1; cdr3_aa: CSGGGQGDGYTF; cdr3_nt: TGCAGCGGTGGTGGACAGGGTGATGGCTACACCTTC
cdr3_length: 18; clone_size: -; d_call: TRBD1; j_call: TRBJ1-1; v_call: TRBV5-1; cdr3_aa: CASSTGQGRTLRNAEAFF; cdr3_nt: TGCGCCAGCAGCACCGGACAGGGGCGGACCCTTAGAAATGCTGAAGCTTTCTTT
cdr3_length: 15; clone_size: -; d_call: TRBD1; j_call: TRBJ1-1; v_call: TRBV29-1; cdr3_aa: CSVALGQGVNTEAFF; cdr3_nt: TGCAGCGTTGCCCTAGGACAGGGGGTGAACACTGAAGCTTTCTTT
cdr3_length: 14; clone_size: -; d_call: -; j_call: TRBJ2-1; v_call: TRBV24-1; cdr3_aa: CATSFRSQGHEQFF; cdr3_nt: TGTGCCACCAGTTTCCGAAGCCAGGGCCATGAGCAGTTCTTC
cdr3_length: 15; clone_size: few; d_call: TRBD1; j_call: TRBJ2-3; v_call: TRBV29-1; cdr3_aa: CSVPSRTGNADTQYF; cdr3_nt: TGCAGCGTTCCCTCTCGGACAGGGAACGCAGATACGCAGTATTTT
cdr3_length: 14; clone_size: few; d_call: TRBD1; j_call: TRBJ2-7; v_call: TRBV5-1; cdr3_aa: CASSSGQGNYEQYF; cdr3_nt: TGCGCCAGCAGCTCCGGACAGGGGAACTACGAGCAGTACTTC
cdr3_length: 17; clone_size: few; d_call: TRBD2; j_call: TRBJ2-3; v_call: TRBV20-1; cdr3_aa: CSARAPSGSTDTDTQYF; cdr3_nt: TGCAGTGCTAGGGCCCCTAGCGGGAGTACGGATACAGATACGCAGTATTTT
cdr3_length: 14; clone_size: -; d_call: -; j_call: TRBJ1-2; v_call: TRBV12-3/TRBV12-4; cdr3_aa: CASSLYTMNYGYTF; cdr3_nt: TGTGCCAGCAGTCTATACACAATGAACTATGGCTACACCTTC
cdr3_length: 14; clone_size: -; d_call: TRBD2; j_call: TRBJ2-7; v_call: TRBV5-1; cdr3_aa: CASSFGTSLYEQYF; cdr3_nt: TGCGCCAGCAGCTTTGGGACTAGTCTTTACGAGCAGTACTTC
cdr3_length: 12; clone_size: few; d_call: -; j_call: TRBJ1-1; v_call: TRBV6-5; cdr3_aa: CASSPTRSPAFF; cdr3_nt: TGTGCCAGCAGCCCTACGCGGTCCCCAGCTTTCTTT
cdr3_length: 13; clone_size: -; d_call: -; j_call: TRBJ2-7; v_call: TRBV24-1; cdr3_aa: CATSDSTGWEQYF; cdr3_nt: TGTGCCACCAGTGATTCCACCGGATGGGAGCAGTACTTC
cdr3_length: 13; clone_size: few; d_call: TRBD1; j_call: TRBJ2-3; v_call: TRBV20-1; cdr3_aa: CSVVDRVTDTQYF; cdr3_nt: TGCAGTGTCGTTGACAGGGTCACAGATACGCAGTATTTT
cdr3_length: 14; clone_size: many; d_call: -; j_call: TRBJ1-1; v_call: TRBV7-2; cdr3_aa: CASSLVRQTTEAFF; cdr3_nt: TGTGCCAGCAGCTTAGTCCGGCAGACCACTGAAGCTTTCTTT
cdr3_length: 15; clone_size: -; d_call: -; j_call: TRBJ2-7; v_call: TRBV7-9; cdr3_aa: CASSSVSSLAYEQYF; cdr3_nt: TGTGCCAGCAGCTCCGTTTCATCTCTAGCCTACGAGCAGTACTTC
cdr3_length: 18; clone_size: once; d_call: -; j_call: TRBJ1-1; v_call: TRBV7-2; cdr3_aa: CASSLAGPDFLMNTEAFF; cdr3_nt: TGTGCCAGCAGCTTAGCGGGGCCCGACTTTCTTATGAACACTGAAGCTTTCTTT
cdr3_length: 14; clone_size: -; d_call: -; j_call: TRBJ2-1; v_call: TRBV20-1; cdr3_aa: CSARGTGLGNEQFF; cdr3_nt: TGCAGTGCACGGGGTACCGGACTGGGCAATGAGCAGTTCTTC
cdr3_length: 17; clone_size: -; d_call: -; j_call: TRBJ1-2; v_call: TRBV7-2; cdr3_aa: CASSLVAGSIANYGYTF; cdr3_nt: TGTGCCAGCAGCTTGGTCGCAGGGTCAATAGCTAACTATGGCTACACCTTC
cdr3_length: 16; clone_size: few; d_call: -; j_call: TRBJ1-6; v_call: TRBV6-5; cdr3_aa: CASSALGGLGHSPLHF; cdr3_nt: TGTGCCAGCAGTGCCCTAGGTGGACTGGGGCATTCACCCCTCCACTTT
cdr3_length: 12; clone_size: -; d_call: -; j_call: TRBJ2-7; v_call: TRBV11-2; cdr3_aa: CASSSFNYEQYF; cdr3_nt: TGTGCCAGCAGCTCCTTTAACTACGAGCAGTACTTC
cdr3_length: 13; clone_size: few; d_call: -; j_call: TRBJ2-5; v_call: TRBV7-9; cdr3_aa: CASSTRSGETQYF; cdr3_nt: TGTGCCAGCAGCACACGTTCCGGGGAGACCCAGTACTTC
cdr3_length: 14; clone_size: -; d_call: -; j_call: TRBJ2-5; v_call: TRBV6-5; cdr3_aa: CASSYLGQQETQYF; cdr3_nt: TGTGCCAGCAGTTACCTCGGACAGCAAGAGACCCAGTACTTC
cdr3_length: 13; clone_size: many; d_call: -; j_call: TRBJ2-2; v_call: TRBV20-1; cdr3_aa: CSARGVDTGELFF; cdr3_nt: TGCAGTGCTCGCGGGGTGGACACCGGGGAGCTGTTTTTT
cdr3_length: 16; clone_size: -; d_call: TRBD1; j_call: TRBJ2-5; v_call: TRBV5-1; cdr3_aa: CASSLGGQGSRETQYF; cdr3_nt: TGCGCCAGCAGCTTGGGTGGACAGGGTTCCCGAGAGACCCAGTACTTC
cdr3_length: 14; clone_size: few; d_call: -; j_call: TRBJ2-4; v_call: TRBV3-1; cdr3_aa: CASSRGGTTNIQYF; cdr3_nt: TGTGCCAGCAGCCGAGGTGGGACAACAAACATTCAGTACTTC
cdr3_length: 16; clone_size: -; d_call: TRBD1; j_call: TRBJ2-7; v_call: TRBV28; cdr3_aa: CASIAGDSTFTYEQYF; cdr3_nt: TGTGCCAGCATCGCCGGGGACAGTACTTTTACCTACGAGCAGTACTTC
cdr3_length: 16; clone_size: -; d_call: -; j_call: TRBJ2-1; v_call: TRBV24-1; cdr3_aa: CATSDPDMSSYNEQFF; cdr3_nt: TGTGCCACCAGTGATCCGGACATGAGCTCCTACAATGAGCAGTTCTTC
cdr3_length: 13; clone_size: -; d_call: -; j_call: TRBJ2-3; v_call: TRBV25-1; cdr3_aa: CASSEPYGDTQYF; cdr3_nt: TGTGCCAGCAGTGAACCATACGGGGATACGCAGTATTTT
cdr3_length: 13; clone_size: few; d_call: -; j_call: TRBJ2-5; v_call: TRBV5-1; cdr3_aa: CASSRWVQETQYF; cdr3_nt: TGCGCCAGCAGCCGCTGGGTACAAGAGACCCAGTACTTC
cdr3_length: 13; clone_size: -; d_call: TRBD1; j_call: TRBJ1-2; v_call: TRBV29-1; cdr3_aa: CSAGGTENYGYTF; cdr3_nt: TGCAGCGCTGGGGGGACAGAGAATTATGGCTACACCTTC
cdr3_length: 12; clone_size: -; d_call: -; j_call: TRBJ2-1; v_call: TRBV29-1; cdr3_aa: CSVDERYNEQFF; cdr3_nt: TGCAGCGTTGATGAGCGGTACAATGAGCAGTTCTTC
cdr3_length: 14; clone_size: few; d_call: -; j_call: TRBJ2-5; v_call: TRBV18; cdr3_aa: CASSPPRVRETQYF; cdr3_nt: TGTGCCAGCTCACCACCGAGGGTACGGGAGACCCAGTACTTC
cdr3_length: 14; clone_size: -; d_call: TRBD2; j_call: TRBJ2-1; v_call: TRBV20-1; cdr3_aa: CSAPSGSSYNEQFF; cdr3_nt: TGCAGTGCTCCGAGCGGGAGCTCCTACAATGAGCAGTTCTTC
cdr3_length: 15; clone_size: few; d_call: -; j_call: TRBJ2-7; v_call: TRBV7-9; cdr3_aa: CASSSRTPPPYEQYF; cdr3_nt: TGTGCCAGCAGCTCTAGGACACCGCCACCCTACGAGCAGTACTTC